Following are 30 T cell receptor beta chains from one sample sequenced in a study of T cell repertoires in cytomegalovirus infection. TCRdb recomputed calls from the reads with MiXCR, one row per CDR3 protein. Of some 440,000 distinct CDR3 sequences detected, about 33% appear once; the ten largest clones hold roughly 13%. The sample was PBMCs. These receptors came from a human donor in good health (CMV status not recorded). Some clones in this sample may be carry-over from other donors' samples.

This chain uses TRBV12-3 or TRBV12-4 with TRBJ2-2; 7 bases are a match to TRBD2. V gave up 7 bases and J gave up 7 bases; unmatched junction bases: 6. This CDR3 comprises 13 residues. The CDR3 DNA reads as TGTGCCAGCACCCCGGGACTACTCGGGGAGCTGTTTTTT. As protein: CASTPGLLGELFF.

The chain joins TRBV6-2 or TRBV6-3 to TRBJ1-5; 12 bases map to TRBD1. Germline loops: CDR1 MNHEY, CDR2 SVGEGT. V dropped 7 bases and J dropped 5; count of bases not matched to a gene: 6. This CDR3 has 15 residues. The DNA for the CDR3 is TGTGCCAGCACTCCTGGGACAGGGGGCGATCAGCCCCAGCATTTT. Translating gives CASTPGTGGDQPQHF.

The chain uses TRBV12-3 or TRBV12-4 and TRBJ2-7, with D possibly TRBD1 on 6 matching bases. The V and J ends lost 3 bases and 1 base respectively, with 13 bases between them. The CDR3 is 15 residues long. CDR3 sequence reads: CASSFKGVGSYEQYF. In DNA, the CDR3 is TGTGCCAGCAGTTTTAAGGGGGTAGGTTCCTACGAGCAGTACTTC.

The CDR3: CATSRDARFGDRDTGELFF. CDR3 bases: TGTGCCACCAGCAGAGATGCTAGATTCGGAGATCGCGACACCGGGGAGCTGTTTTTT. The chain links TRBV15 to TRBJ2-2, with unresolved D. The germline V gene has CDR1 LNHNV and CDR2 YYDKDF (reference sequence). V dropped 0 bases and J dropped 3 bases, with 20 bases sitting between them. CDR3 length: 19 amino acids.

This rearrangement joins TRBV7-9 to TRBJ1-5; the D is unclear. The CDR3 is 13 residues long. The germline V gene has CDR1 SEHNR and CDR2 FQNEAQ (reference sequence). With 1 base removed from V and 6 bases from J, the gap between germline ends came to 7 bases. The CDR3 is CASSLDSLQPQHF. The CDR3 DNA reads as TGTGCCAGCAGCTTAGATTCCCTTCAGCCCCAGCATTTT.

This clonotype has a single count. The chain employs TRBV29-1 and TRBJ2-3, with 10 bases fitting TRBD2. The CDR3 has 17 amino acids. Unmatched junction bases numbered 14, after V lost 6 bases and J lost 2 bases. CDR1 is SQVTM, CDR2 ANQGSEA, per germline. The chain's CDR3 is CSVVRPSGGAFTDTQYF. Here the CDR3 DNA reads TGCAGCGTGGTTCGCCCCAGCGGGGGGGCTTTCACAGATACGCAGTATTTT.

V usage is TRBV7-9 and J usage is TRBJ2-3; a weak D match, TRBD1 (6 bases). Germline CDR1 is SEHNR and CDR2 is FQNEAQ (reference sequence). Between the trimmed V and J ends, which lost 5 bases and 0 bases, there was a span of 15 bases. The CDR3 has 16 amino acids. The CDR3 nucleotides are TGTGCCAGCAGCCTGACAGGACAAACAAGCACAGATACGCAGTATTTT. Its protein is CASSLTGQTSTDTQYF. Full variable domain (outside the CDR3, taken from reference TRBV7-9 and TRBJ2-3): DTGVSQNPRHKITKRGQNVTFRCDPISEHNRLYWYRQTLGQGPEFLTYFQNEAQLEKSRLLSDRFSAERPKGSFSTLEIQRTEQGDSAMYLCASSLTGQTSTDTQYFGPGTRLTVL.

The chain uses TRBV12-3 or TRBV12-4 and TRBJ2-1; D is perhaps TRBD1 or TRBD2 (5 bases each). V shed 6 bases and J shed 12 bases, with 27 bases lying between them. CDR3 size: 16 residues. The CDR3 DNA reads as TGTGCCAGCAGCATTTCCCCGATACTAGTGGGGGTCTGGCAGTTCTTC. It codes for CASSISPILVGVWQFF.

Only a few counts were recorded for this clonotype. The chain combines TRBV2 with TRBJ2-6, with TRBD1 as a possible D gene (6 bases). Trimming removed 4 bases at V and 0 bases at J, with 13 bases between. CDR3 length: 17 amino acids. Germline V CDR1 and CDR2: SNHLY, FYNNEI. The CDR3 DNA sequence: TGTGCCAGCAGTGTCCAGGGGCGATTCTCTGGGGCCAACGTCCTGACTTTC. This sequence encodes CASSVQGRFSGANVLTF.

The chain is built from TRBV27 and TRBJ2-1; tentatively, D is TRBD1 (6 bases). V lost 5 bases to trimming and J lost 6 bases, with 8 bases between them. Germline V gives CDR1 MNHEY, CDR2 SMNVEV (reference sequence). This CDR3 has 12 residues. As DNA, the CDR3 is TGTGCCAGCAGTACAGGGTTCAATGAGCAGTTCTTC. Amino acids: CASSTGFNEQFF.

CDR3 coding DNA: TGTGCCAGCAGCAGTCGGGACAGGTTCTATGGCTACACCTTC. This encodes CASSSRDRFYGYTF. The chain is built from TRBV5-5 and TRBJ1-2, with TRBD1 matching over 8 bases. The J segment lost 4 bases and the V segment lost 4 bases, leaving 6 bases of the junction unmatched. The CDR3 contains 14 residues. Germline V lookup: CDR1 SGHKS, CDR2 YYEKEE (reference sequence).

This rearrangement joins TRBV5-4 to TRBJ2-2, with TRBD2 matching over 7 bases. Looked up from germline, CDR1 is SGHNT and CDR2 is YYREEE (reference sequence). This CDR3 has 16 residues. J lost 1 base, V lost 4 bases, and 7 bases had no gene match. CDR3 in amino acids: CASSTRIAGNTGELFF. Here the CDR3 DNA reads TGTGCCAGCAGCACCCGTATAGCGGGGAACACCGGGGAGCTGTTTTTT.

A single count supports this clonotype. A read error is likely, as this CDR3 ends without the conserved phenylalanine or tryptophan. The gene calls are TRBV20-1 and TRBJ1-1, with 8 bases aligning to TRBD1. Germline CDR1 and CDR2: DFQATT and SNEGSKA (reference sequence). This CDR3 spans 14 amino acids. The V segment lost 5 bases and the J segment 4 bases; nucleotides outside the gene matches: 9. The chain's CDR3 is CSAPDRAKGTEAFC. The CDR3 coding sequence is TGCAGTGCTCCGGACAGGGCAAAGGGCACTGAAGCTTTCTGT.

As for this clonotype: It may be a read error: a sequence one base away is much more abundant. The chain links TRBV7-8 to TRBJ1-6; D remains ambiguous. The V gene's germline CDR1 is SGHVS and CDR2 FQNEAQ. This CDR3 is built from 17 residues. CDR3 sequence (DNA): TGTGCCAGCAGCTCCGCGGAGGTTAGCTCCTATAATTCACCCCTCAACTTT. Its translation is CASSSAEVSSYNSPLNF.

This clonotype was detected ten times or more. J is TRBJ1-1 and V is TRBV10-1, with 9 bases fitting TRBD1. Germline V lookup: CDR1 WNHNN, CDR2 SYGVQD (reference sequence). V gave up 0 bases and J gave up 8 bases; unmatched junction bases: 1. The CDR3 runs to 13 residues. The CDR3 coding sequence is TGCGCCAGCAGTGAGTCGGGACAGGGCGAAGCTTTCTTT. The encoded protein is CASSESGQGEAFF.

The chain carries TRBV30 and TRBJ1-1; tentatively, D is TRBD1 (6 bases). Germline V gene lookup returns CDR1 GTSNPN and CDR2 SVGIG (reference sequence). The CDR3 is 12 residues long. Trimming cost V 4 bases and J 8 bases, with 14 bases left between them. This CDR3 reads CAWNPGQGEAFF. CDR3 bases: TGTGCCTGGAATCCAGGTCAGGGGGAAGCTTTCTTT.

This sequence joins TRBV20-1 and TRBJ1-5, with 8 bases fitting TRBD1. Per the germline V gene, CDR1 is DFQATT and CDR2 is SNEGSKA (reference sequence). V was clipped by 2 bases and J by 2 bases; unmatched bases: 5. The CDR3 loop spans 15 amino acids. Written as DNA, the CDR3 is TGCAGTGCTAGAAGACAGGGGAATGGCAATCAGCCCCAGCATTTT. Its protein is CSARRQGNGNQPQHF.

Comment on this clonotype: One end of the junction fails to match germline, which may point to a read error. CDR3 nucleotides: TGTGCCAGCAGCTTTGATAACTATGGCTACAACTTC. Its protein is CASSFDNYGYNF. The rearrangement joins TRBV12-3 or TRBV12-4 to TRBJ1-2, with D unclear. There are 12 residues in the CDR3.

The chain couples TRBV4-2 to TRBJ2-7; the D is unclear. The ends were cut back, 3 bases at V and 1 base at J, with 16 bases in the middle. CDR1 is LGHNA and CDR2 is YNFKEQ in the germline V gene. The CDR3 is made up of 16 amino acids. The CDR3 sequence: CASSHVKAGNSYEQYF. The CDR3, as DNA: TGTGCCAGCAGCCACGTAAAGGCAGGAAATTCCTACGAGCAGTACTTC.

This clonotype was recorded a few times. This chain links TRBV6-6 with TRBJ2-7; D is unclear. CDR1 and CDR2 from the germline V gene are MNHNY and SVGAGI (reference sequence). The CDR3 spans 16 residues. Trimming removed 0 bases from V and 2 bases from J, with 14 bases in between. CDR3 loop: CASSYSMGSGTYEQYF. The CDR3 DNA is TGTGCCAGCAGTTACTCGATGGGGTCCGGAACCTACGAGCAGTACTTC.

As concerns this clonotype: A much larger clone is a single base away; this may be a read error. The CDR3 is CASSLAGVPRATDTQYF. The CDR3 DNA reads as TGTGCCAGCAGCTTAGCTGGAGTGCCCCGAGCCACAGATACGCAGTATTTT. J is TRBJ2-3 and V is TRBV7-2; D is undetermined. Germline CDR1 is SGHTA and CDR2 is FQGNSA. The CDR3 has 17 amino acids. V lost 0 bases, J lost 2 bases, and 15 bases lay in between. Full variable domain (missing parts from reference TRBV7-2 and TRBJ2-3): GAGVSQSPSNKVTEKGKDVELRCDPISGHTALYWYRQSLGQGLEFLIYFQGNSAPDKSGLPSDRFSAERTGGSVSTLTIQRTQQEDSAVYLCASSLAGVPRATDTQYFGPGTRLTVL.

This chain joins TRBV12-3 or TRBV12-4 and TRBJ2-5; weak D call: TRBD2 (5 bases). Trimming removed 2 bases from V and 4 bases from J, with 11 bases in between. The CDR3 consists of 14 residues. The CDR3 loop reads CASSLSGRAETQYF. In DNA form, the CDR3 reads TGTGCCAGCAGTTTAAGCGGCAGAGCAGAGACCCAGTACTTC.

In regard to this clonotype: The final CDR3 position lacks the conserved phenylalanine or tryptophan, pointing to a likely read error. The CDR3 reads CASSSPGGNTEAFL. The CDR3 DNA reads as TGTGCCAGCAGCTCCCCCGGAGGGAACACTGAAGCTTTCTTG. The chain has TRBV28 and TRBJ1-1; D not resolved. The CDR3 is 14 residues long. Germline CDR1 and CDR2: MDHEN and SYDVKM. Trimming took off 6 bases at V and 1 base at J, with 12 bases between the two ends.

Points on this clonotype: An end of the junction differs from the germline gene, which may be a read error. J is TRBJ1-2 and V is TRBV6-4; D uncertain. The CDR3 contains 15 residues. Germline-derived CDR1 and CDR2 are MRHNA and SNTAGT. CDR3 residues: CASSDRVPINYVYTF. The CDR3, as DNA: TGTGCCAGCAGTGACCGCGTACCGATAAACTATGTCTACACCTTC.

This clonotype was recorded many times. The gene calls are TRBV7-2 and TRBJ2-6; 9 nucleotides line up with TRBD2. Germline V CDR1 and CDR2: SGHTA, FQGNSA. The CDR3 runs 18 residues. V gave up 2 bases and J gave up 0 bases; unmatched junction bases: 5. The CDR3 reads CASSLRAGGSSGANVLTF. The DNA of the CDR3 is TGTGCCAGCAGCTTAAGGGCGGGGGGGAGCTCTGGGGCCAACGTCCTGACTTTC.

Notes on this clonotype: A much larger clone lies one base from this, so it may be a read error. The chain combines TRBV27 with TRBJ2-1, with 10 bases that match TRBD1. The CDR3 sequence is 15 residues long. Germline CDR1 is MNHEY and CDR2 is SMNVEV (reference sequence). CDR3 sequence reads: CASRQTGGSYNEQLF. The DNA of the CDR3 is TGTGCCAGCAGGCAGACAGGGGGCTCCTACAATGAGCAGTTATTC.

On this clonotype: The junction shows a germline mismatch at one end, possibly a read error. CDR3 sequence: CASSPAQSGELSF. The CDR3, as DNA: TGTGCCAGCTCACCGGCGCAGTCGGGGGAGCTGTCTTTT. The chain carries TRBV18 and TRBJ2-2; TRBD2 is a possible D gene (6 bases). Germline V gene lookup returns CDR1 KGHSH and CDR2 LQKENI. This CDR3 has 13 amino acids.

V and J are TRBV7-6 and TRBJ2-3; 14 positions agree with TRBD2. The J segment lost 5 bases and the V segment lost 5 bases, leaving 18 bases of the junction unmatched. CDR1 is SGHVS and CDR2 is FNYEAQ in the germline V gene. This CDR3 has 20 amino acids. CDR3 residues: CASSHLVGTSGGVGQDTQYF. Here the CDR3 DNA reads TGTGCCAGCAGCCACCTGGTCGGGACTAGCGGGGGAGTTGGCCAAGATACGCAGTATTTT.

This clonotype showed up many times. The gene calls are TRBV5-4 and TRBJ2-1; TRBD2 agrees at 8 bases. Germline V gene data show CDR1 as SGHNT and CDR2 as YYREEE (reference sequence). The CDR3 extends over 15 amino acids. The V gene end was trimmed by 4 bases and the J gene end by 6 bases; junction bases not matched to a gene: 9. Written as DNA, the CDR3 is TGTGCCAGCAGCCATTACGGGAGGGACGGCAATGAGCAGTTCTTC. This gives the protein CASSHYGRDGNEQFF.

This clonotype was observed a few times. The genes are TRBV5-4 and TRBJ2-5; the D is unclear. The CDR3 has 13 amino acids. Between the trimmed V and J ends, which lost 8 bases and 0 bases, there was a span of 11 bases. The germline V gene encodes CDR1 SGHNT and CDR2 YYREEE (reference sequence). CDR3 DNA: TGTGCCAGTACTTCACAATACCAAGAGACCCAGTACTTC. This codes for CASTSQYQETQYF.